Shown below are 16 T cell receptor beta chains from a single sample sequenced in a study of memory CD4+ T cells and cytomegalovirus serostatus. Single viable CD3+CD4+CD8-CD45RO+ cells were sorted as the memory CD4+ T cells. Clones were read by immunoSEQ multiplex PCR, and TCRdb kept only the in-frame ones, dropping some. The sample consists of approximately 46,000 clones, approximately 74% of them appearing once. Sequenced sample: memory CD4+ T cells from blood. The receptors stem from an adult in good health and CMV-seropositive.

The chain joins TRBV11-2 to TRBJ1-1, with D possibly TRBD1 on 6 matching bases. The CDR3 extends over 15 amino acids. The V and J ends lost 0 bases and 4 bases respectively, with 12 bases between them. Per the germline V gene, CDR1 is SGHAT and CDR2 is FQNNGV. CDR3 DNA sequence: TGTGCCAGCAGCTTAGAGGGGGCGCTTGGCACTGAAGCTTTCTTT. This sequence encodes CASSLEGALGTEAFF. Full variable domain (remainder filled in from reference TRBV11-2 and TRBJ1-1): EAGVAQSPRYKIIEKRQSVAFWCNPISGHATLYWYQQILGQGPKLLIQFQNNGVVDDSQLPKDRFSAERLKGVDSTLKIQPAKLEDSAVYLCASSLEGALGTEAFFGQGTRLTVV.

This clone appeared a few times. This chain uses TRBV5-1 with TRBJ2-1; D is possibly TRBD2 (5 bases). Germline V gene lookup returns CDR1 SGHRS and CDR2 YFSETQ. The CDR3 is 13 residues long. Trimming took off 4 bases at V and 6 bases at J, with 11 bases between the two ends. CDR3 DNA: TGCGCCAGCAGCACCGAGGGTTTCAATGAGCAGTTCTTC. Residues: CASSTEGFNEQFF.

The rearrangement joins TRBV6-1 to TRBJ1-1, with D possibly matching TRBD1 (5 bases). Trimming took 0 bases from V and 7 from J, leaving 18 bases between them. The germline gives CDR1 MNHNS, CDR2 SASEGT. The CDR3 has 16 amino acids. This CDR3 reads CASSEARGAEGHEAFF. The CDR3 DNA reads TGTGCCAGCAGTGAAGCTCGCGGGGCCGAGGGGCATGAAGCTTTCTTT.

This clone was recorded a few times. CDR3 amino acids: CASSLGLPQHF. CDR3 DNA sequence: TGTGCCAGCAGCTTAGGACTGCCCCAGCATTTT. This sequence joins TRBV7-6 and TRBJ1-5, with D hard to call. Germline-derived CDR1 and CDR2 are SGHVS and FNYEAQ. The CDR3 contains 11 residues. Trimming shortened V by 1 base and J by 9 bases, and 4 bases separated the two germline ends.

This clone came up a few times. The chain is built from TRBV7-8 and TRBJ2-2, with D perhaps matching TRBD2 (6 bases). V gave up 4 bases and J gave up 1 base, with 13 bases separating them. Germline V lookup: CDR1 SGHVS, CDR2 FQNEAQ. CDR3 length: 16 amino acids. The DNA of the CDR3 is TGTGCCAGCAGCTCCAGTCCAGCGGGGAACACCGGGGAGCTGTTTTTT. This encodes CASSSSPAGNTGELFF.

The count of this clone is one. Other DNA sequences in this sample translate to the same CDR3. The V call is TRBV18, the J call TRBJ2-7; D is ambiguous. Germline V gives CDR1 KGHSH, CDR2 LQKENI. The CDR3 is made up of 11 amino acids. V was clipped by 3 bases and J by 4 bases, with 4 bases between them. The CDR3 here is CASSPLYEQYF. The CDR3 DNA reads TGTGCCAGCTCACCCCTGTACGAGCAGTACTTC.

The chain has TRBV27 and TRBJ2-1; 11 positions agree with TRBD2. Trimming removed 2 bases from V and 6 bases from J; junction bases left unmatched: 3. This CDR3 is built from 15 residues. The V gene's germline CDR1 is MNHEY and CDR2 SMNVEV (reference sequence). This chain's CDR3 is CASSLIGTSGNEQFF. As DNA, the CDR3 is TGTGCCAGCAGTTTAATCGGGACTAGCGGCAATGAGCAGTTCTTC.

The rearrangement joins TRBV6-5 to TRBJ2-5, with D tentatively TRBD1 or TRBD2 (6 bases each). Germline CDR1 reads MNHEY; CDR2 reads SVGAGI. The V end was cut by 6 bases, the J end by 5 bases, with 16 bases between. The CDR3 runs 14 residues. CDR3 bases: TGTGCCAGCAGCCGGGGAAGGGGGACTGAGACCCAGTACTTC. Translated, it gives CASSRGRGTETQYF.

This chain joins TRBV9 and TRBJ2-7; D is possibly TRBD1 or TRBD2 (6 bases each). V lost 1 base and J 1 base, leaving 12 bases between the germline ends. CDR1 is SGDLS and CDR2 is YYNGEE in the germline V gene. This CDR3 contains 15 residues. CDR3 in amino acids: CASSVNTGRSYEQYF. The CDR3 bases are TGTGCCAGCAGCGTAAATACAGGGAGGTCCTACGAGCAGTACTTC.

V usage is TRBV5-4 and J usage is TRBJ1-3; D is unclear. The CDR3 totals 15 residues. Deletions cut 4 bases from V and 0 bases from J, with 11 bases between. Germline CDR1 and CDR2: SGHNT and YYREEE (reference sequence). The CDR3 sequence: CASSQDGTSGNTIYF. For the CDR3, the DNA is TGTGCCAGCAGCCAAGACGGAACCTCTGGAAACACCATATATTTT.

The chain is built from TRBV6-1 and TRBJ1-1, with 9 nucleotides matching TRBD1. Trimming removed 6 bases from V and 8 bases from J; junction bases left unmatched: 10. Germline CDR1 reads MNHNS; CDR2 reads SASEGT. The CDR3 consists of 14 residues. In nucleotides, the CDR3 is TGTGCCAGCAGAACATACAGGGGGCCTAGCGAAGCTTTCTTT. It specifies CASRTYRGPSEAFF.

The chain carries TRBV2 and TRBJ1-1; maybe TRBD1 (5 bases). The germline V gene encodes CDR1 SNHLY and CDR2 FYNNEI. The CDR3 consists of 13 residues. The V end lost 4 bases, the J end lost 3 bases, and 9 bases lay between the germline ends. The CDR3 DNA is TGTGCCAGCAGTGGGCAGGGCGACACTGAAGCTTTCTTT. Translating gives CASSGQGDTEAFF.

This clone was picked up one time. The chain carries TRBV28 and TRBJ2-5; 7 nucleotides line up with TRBD2. V shed 6 bases and J 0 bases; nucleotides not matched to a gene: 10. Germline values: CDR1 MDHEN, CDR2 SYDVKM. CDR3 length: 16 amino acids. CDR3 amino acids: CASSSGGRRDQETQYF. In DNA form, the CDR3 reads TGTGCCAGCAGCTCGGGGGGTAGGAGGGACCAAGAGACCCAGTACTTC.

The chain employs TRBV5-1 and TRBJ2-7; either TRBD1 or TRBD2 may fit D (5 bases each). This CDR3 contains 16 residues. Germline-derived CDR1 and CDR2 are SGHRS and YFSETQ. V was pared by 6 bases and J by 1 base, with 20 bases between. The CDR3, as DNA: TGCGCCAGCACCAAAGAGGGGCCCGAATTATCCTACGAGCAGTACTTC. Residues: CASTKEGPELSYEQYF.

This clone has just a few counts. The genes are TRBV7-2 and TRBJ1-6; D is unresolved. The germline CDR1 and CDR2 sequences are SGHTA and FQGNSA. Trimming took off 5 bases at V and 8 bases at J, with 10 bases between the two ends. The CDR3 extends over 13 amino acids. The CDR3 sequence is CASSPPGYSPLHF. In nucleotides, the CDR3 is TGTGCCAGCAGCCCCCCCGGGTATTCACCCCTCCACTTT. Together with reference TRBV7-2 and TRBJ1-6, the CDR3 gives the full variable domain: GAGVSQSPSNKVTEKGKDVELRCDPISGHTALYWYRQSLGQGLEFLIYFQGNSAPDKSGLPSDRFSAERTGGSVSTLTIQRTQQEDSAVYLCASSPPGYSPLHFGNGTRLTVT.

The V gene is TRBV27, the J gene TRBJ2-6; the D is unclear. V was cut by 6 bases and J by 1 base, with 22 bases left in between. This CDR3 has 19 residues. The germline CDR1 and CDR2 sequences are MNHEY and SMNVEV (reference sequence). The CDR3 DNA follows: TGTGCCAGCAGCCGACGCCGGGCCCCCGAGGTATCTGGGGCCAACGTCCTGACTTTC. Its translation is CASSRRRAPEVSGANVLTF.